One and the same sample provided the 31 T cell receptor beta chains below, sequenced in a study of PD-L1 blockade in urothelial cancer. Here immunoSEQ multiplex PCR was the method, and the copy in TCRdb shows in-frame clones only, minus some. The sample shows just under 50,000 clones, about 86% of them seen only once. Time point specified: pretreatment peripheral blood. Specimen: PBMCs, collected around atezolizumab (anti-PD-L1) treatment. Source of these receptors: a man between 65 and 85 years old with urothelial cancer.

This clone has just one count. The gene calls are TRBV7-9 and TRBJ2-1; 8 nucleotides align to TRBD2. The V segment lost 2 bases and the J segment 2 bases; nucleotides outside the gene matches: 2. Germline CDR1 is SEHNR and CDR2 is FQNEAQ (reference sequence). The CDR3 is 15 residues long. The CDR3 region is CASSLIGGAYNEQFF. Here the CDR3 DNA reads TGTGCCAGCAGCTTAATCGGGGGGGCCTACAATGAGCAGTTCTTC.

This clone appeared a single time. The chain couples TRBV20-1 to TRBJ1-2; D is perhaps TRBD1 (5 bases). Germline CDR1 is DFQATT and CDR2 is SNEGSKA (reference sequence). Trimming removed 6 bases at V and 8 bases at J, with 13 bases between. This CDR3 has 11 amino acids. The CDR3 region is CSAPRGRGYTF. CDR3 DNA: TGCAGTGCCCCCCGGGGGAGAGGCTACACCTTC.

The chain is built from TRBV28 and TRBJ2-1; possibly TRBD1 for D (6 bases). From germline, CDR1 is MDHEN and CDR2 SYDVKM. The CDR3 contains 15 residues. V lost 5 bases and J lost 4, with 15 bases in between. The CDR3 DNA reads TGTGCCAGCAGTCCATATGGACAGTTTTACAATGAGCAGTTCTTC. This translates into CASSPYGQFYNEQFF.

This clone was seen once. This rearrangement joins TRBV5-4 to TRBJ2-7; 8 bases are a match to TRBD2. The CDR3 has 15 residues. Germline V gives CDR1 SGHNT, CDR2 YYREEE (reference sequence). The V segment lost 5 bases and the J segment 6 bases; nucleotides outside the gene matches: 13. The CDR3, as DNA: TGTGCCAGCAGGGGACCGGGAGGGGGGGCGGGCGAGCAGTACTTC. Protein: CASRGPGGGAGEQYF.

This clone was counted a single time. This chain connects TRBV5-1 to TRBJ2-1; maybe TRBD2 (5 bases). The CDR3 extends over 15 amino acids. Trimming removed 4 bases from V and 0 bases from J, with 11 bases in between. The V gene's germline CDR1 is SGHRS and CDR2 YFSETQ. CDR3 region: CASSGGSGSYNEQFF. The CDR3 DNA sequence: TGCGCCAGCAGCGGAGGATCAGGCTCCTACAATGAGCAGTTCTTC.

This chain uses TRBV30 with TRBJ2-1, with TRBD2 matching 8 bases. Germline CDR1 GTSNPN, CDR2 SVGIG (reference sequence). This CDR3 has 15 residues. V lost 0 bases to trimming and J lost 9 bases; unmatched junction nucleotides: 10. The CDR3 here is CAWSVLRGAPREQFF. CDR3 DNA sequence: TGTGCCTGGAGTGTACTGCGGGGGGCCCCTCGTGAGCAGTTCTTC.

This clone was counted once. V usage is TRBV6-1 and J usage is TRBJ2-2; the match to TRBD2 covers 7 bases. The CDR3 totals 18 residues. V shed 4 bases, J shed 0 bases, and the junction held 11 bases outside the gene matches. In germline, CDR1 is MNHNS, CDR2 SASEGT. Here the CDR3 reads CASSAGPSGFSNTGELFF. CDR3 nucleotides: TGTGCCAGCAGTGCGGGGCCTAGCGGATTTTCGAACACCGGGGAGCTGTTTTTT.

This clone was found a few times. The chain links TRBV4-3 to TRBJ2-7, with a possible D match to TRBD1 (6 bases). The CDR3 length is 15 residues. The ends were cut back, 1 base at V and 3 bases at J, with 13 bases in the middle. CDR1 is LGHNA and CDR2 is YSLEER in the germline V gene. CDR3 region: CASSQGTGWDYEQYF. CDR3 DNA: TGCGCCAGCAGCCAAGGCACAGGGTGGGACTACGAGCAGTACTTC.

This chain connects TRBV28 to TRBJ2-5; no clear D. V dropped 2 bases and J dropped 2 bases, with 3 bases sitting between them. This CDR3 has 12 amino acids. Germline values: CDR1 MDHEN, CDR2 SYDVKM. CDR3 region: CASSLPQETQYF. The DNA of the CDR3 is TGTGCCAGCAGTTTACCACAAGAGACCCAGTACTTC.

The genes are TRBV5-5 and TRBJ2-3; no clear D. The V and J ends lost 2 bases and 2 bases respectively, with 6 bases between them. Germline CDR1 reads SGHKS; CDR2 reads YYEKEE (reference sequence). This CDR3 has 13 residues. CDR3 protein: CASSLAHTDTQYF. The CDR3, as DNA: TGTGCCAGCAGCTTAGCGCACACAGATACGCAGTATTTT.

The rearrangement uses TRBV5-1 and TRBJ1-1; unclear D gene. The length of the CDR3 is 11 residues. In germline, CDR1 is SGHRS, CDR2 YFSETQ. CDR3 sequence reads: CAQRVNTEAFF. CDR3 sequence (DNA): TGCGCTCAGAGGGTCAACACTGAAGCTTTCTTT.

The rearrangement uses TRBV6-6 and TRBJ2-5; D might be TRBD2 (5 bases). Germline V gene lookup returns CDR1 MNHNY and CDR2 SVGAGI (reference sequence). This CDR3 spans 14 amino acids. V dropped 0 bases and J dropped 5 bases, with 10 bases sitting between them. In nucleotides, the CDR3 is TGTGCCAGCAGTTACTCGTGGGAGCGGGAGACCCAGTACTTC. Its protein product is CASSYSWERETQYF.

The chain uses TRBV15 and TRBJ2-1, with TRBD2 as a possible D gene (5 bases). The CDR3 is 13 amino acids. V was cut by 0 bases and J by 8 bases, with 8 bases left in between. The germline V gene encodes CDR1 LNHNV and CDR2 YYDKDF (reference sequence). The CDR3 here is CATSRDGRDEQFF. CDR3 DNA sequence: TGTGCCACCAGCAGAGATGGGCGGGATGAGCAGTTCTTC. Together with reference TRBV15 and TRBJ2-1, the CDR3 gives the full variable domain: DAMVIQNPRYQVTQFGKPVTLSCSQTLNHNVMYWYQQKSSQAPKLLFHYYDKDFNNEADTPDNFQSRRPNTSFCFLDIRSPGLGDTAMYLCATSRDGRDEQFFGPGTRLTVL.

This clone was seen a few times. The chain employs TRBV6-5 and TRBJ1-5; 7 nucleotides align to TRBD1. The V and J ends lost 6 bases and 5 bases, in that order; junction bases with no gene match: 10. Germline CDR1 MNHEY, CDR2 SVGAGI. There are 15 residues in the CDR3. CDR3 residues: CASRGVGQGDQPQHF. CDR3 nucleotide sequence: TGTGCCAGCAGAGGGGTCGGGCAGGGGGATCAGCCCCAGCATTTT.

The chain has TRBV7-9 and TRBJ2-5, with 7 bases identical to TRBD1. The CDR3 length is 14 residues. Germline CDR1 SEHNR, CDR2 FQNEAQ (reference sequence). After removal of 5 bases from V and 0 bases from J, the junction contained 3 bases not matched to a gene. CDR3 sequence (DNA): TGTGCCAGCAGCATAGGGACAGACCAAGAGACCCAGTACTTC. This codes for CASSIGTDQETQYF.

The chain combines TRBV5-1 with TRBJ2-7; 7 bases fit TRBD2. Germline V gene lookup returns CDR1 SGHRS and CDR2 YFSETQ. Unmatched junction bases numbered 5, after V lost 3 bases and J lost 2 bases. This CDR3 region has 14 residues. The CDR3 coding sequence is TGCGCCAGCAGCTCCGCTAGCGGTACCTACGAGCAGTACTTC. The encoded protein is CASSSASGTYEQYF.

This chain connects TRBV6-5 to TRBJ1-2; 7 bases map to TRBD1. There are 13 residues in the CDR3. V was clipped by 4 bases and J by 2 bases; unmatched bases: 1. The germline V gene has CDR1 MNHEY and CDR2 SVGAGI. The CDR3 loop is CASSSTGNYGYTF. The CDR3 DNA sequence: TGTGCCAGCAGTTCGACAGGGAACTATGGCTACACCTTC.

The chain employs TRBV5-4 and TRBJ2-2; TRBD2 matches at 13 bases. The CDR3 sequence is 16 residues long. Trimming at V came to 3 bases and at J to 5 bases, leaving 4 bases not matched to a gene. From germline, CDR1 is SGHNT and CDR2 YYREEE (reference sequence). CDR3: CASSSGLAGQTGELFF. The CDR3 DNA reads TGTGCCAGCAGCTCGGGACTAGCGGGACAGACCGGGGAGCTGTTTTTT. Supplemented by reference TRBV5-4 and TRBJ2-2, the full variable domain reads ETGVTQSPTHLIKTRGQQVTLRCSSQSGHNTVSWYQQALGQGPQFIFQYYREEENGRGNFPPRFSGLQFPNYSSELNVNALELDDSALYLCASSSGLAGQTGELFFGEGSRLTVL.

The chain carries TRBV5-6 and TRBJ2-3; a possible D gene is TRBD2 (6 bases). With 6 bases removed from V and 2 bases from J, the gap between germline ends came to 19 bases. Germline CDR1 SGHDT, CDR2 YYEEEE. The CDR3 length is 16 residues. The CDR3 sequence is CASTRSGRGLTDTQYF. CDR3 nucleotide sequence: TGTGCCAGCACTCGGTCGGGGCGGGGTCTCACAGATACGCAGTATTTT.

This chain links TRBV30 with TRBJ2-2; 10 bases fit TRBD2. The CDR3 contains 16 residues. Losses at the gene ends were 0 bases for V and 5 bases for J; bases not matched to a gene: 6. The germline gives CDR1 GTSNPN, CDR2 SVGIG (reference sequence). The CDR3 bases are TGTGCCTGGAGTGTGGCTAGCGGGGGCCATACCGGGGAGCTGTTTTTT. It codes for CAWSVASGGHTGELFF.

The chain has TRBV7-9 and TRBJ2-7; 9 nucleotides line up with TRBD2. The junction had 7 bases not matched to a gene; V was cut back by 10 bases and J by 3 bases. Per the germline V gene, CDR1 is SEHNR and CDR2 is FQNEAQ (reference sequence). This CDR3 has 13 amino acids. The CDR3 DNA sequence: TGTGCCATAGAGCGGGAGGAGGACTACGAGCAGTACTTC. Translating it yields CAIEREEDYEQYF.

This chain uses TRBV9 with TRBJ1-1, with no clear D. V shed 2 bases and J shed 10 bases, with 18 bases lying between them. The CDR3 is 14 residues long. Germline V gene data show CDR1 as SGDLS and CDR2 as YYNGEE. CDR3 sequence reads: CASSVSTAASRAFF. The CDR3 nucleotides are TGTGCCAGCAGCGTCAGTACAGCCGCAAGTCGAGCTTTCTTT. The full variable domain, rest sourced from reference TRBV9 and TRBJ1-1, is DSGVTQTPKHLITATGQRVTLRCSPRSGDLSVYWYQQSLDQGLQFLIQYYNGEERAKGNILERFSAQQFPDLHSELNLSSLELGDSALYFCASSVSTAASRAFFGQGTRLTVV.

V gene TRBV30 combines with J gene TRBJ1-4, with D possibly matching TRBD1 (5 bases). Germline-derived CDR1 and CDR2 are GTSNPN and SVGIG (reference sequence). This CDR3 has 13 residues. V lost 2 bases to trimming and J lost 7 bases, with 11 bases between them. CDR3 in amino acids: CAWSLGPGEKLFF. The CDR3 nucleotides read TGTGCCTGGAGTTTGGGGCCGGGTGAAAAACTGTTTTTT.

The rearrangement uses TRBV4-2 and TRBJ1-2; no firm D call. V was shortened by 0 bases and J by 2 bases, with 10 bases between the two germline ends. The CDR3 runs to 15 residues. CDR1 is LGHNA, CDR2 YNFKEQ, per germline. The CDR3 here is CASSQEVEGNYGYTF. The DNA for the CDR3 is TGTGCCAGCAGCCAAGAAGTGGAGGGAAACTATGGCTACACCTTC.

The chain links TRBV29-1 to TRBJ1-5; 8 positions agree with TRBD1. CDR1 and CDR2 from the germline V gene are SQVTM and ANQGSEA. This CDR3 region has 13 residues. The V gene end was trimmed by 6 bases and the J gene end by 6 bases; junction bases not matched to a gene: 7. The CDR3 is CSVGGTGAQPQHF. CDR3 in DNA: TGCAGCGTCGGAGGGACAGGCGCTCAGCCCCAGCATTTT.

This rearrangement joins TRBV2 to TRBJ1-1, with TRBD1 as a possible D gene (5 bases). Looked up from germline, CDR1 is SNHLY and CDR2 is FYNNEI. V lost 4 bases, J lost 4 bases, and 13 bases lay in between. The CDR3 extends over 14 amino acids. CDR3 sequence reads: CASSGGVGRTEAFF. The CDR3 DNA follows: TGTGCCAGCAGTGGGGGGGTAGGTCGCACTGAAGCTTTCTTT.

V gene TRBV19 combines with J gene TRBJ1-5; 7 bases are shared with TRBD1. The V gene end was trimmed by 3 bases and the J gene end by 3 bases; junction bases not matched to a gene: 2. This CDR3 contains 14 residues. CDR1 and CDR2 from the germline V gene are LNHDA and SQIVND (reference sequence). The CDR3 region has the DNA TGTGCCAGTAGTATTGGGACAGTCAATCAGCCCCAGCATTTT. This sequence encodes CASSIGTVNQPQHF.

The gene calls are TRBV7-2 and TRBJ1-1; 8 bases agree with TRBD1. This CDR3 has 15 amino acids. Trimming took 3 bases from V and 2 from J; bases not matched to a gene: 5. Germline CDR1 reads SGHTA; CDR2 reads FQGNSA. This CDR3 reads CASSLMTGANTEAFF. The CDR3 bases are TGTGCCAGCAGCTTGATGACAGGGGCTAACACTGAAGCTTTCTTT.

V and J are TRBV7-8 and TRBJ1-1, with D perhaps TRBD1 (5 bases). Germline V gene data show CDR1 as SGHVS and CDR2 as FQNEAQ. This CDR3 region has 15 residues. V shed 1 base and J shed 4 bases, with 13 bases lying between them. The CDR3 loop is CASSLGGGGLTEAFF. The CDR3 DNA reads TGTGCCAGCAGCTTAGGTGGGGGAGGGCTCACTGAAGCTTTCTTT.

This clone was counted only a few times. This CDR3 reads CASSHREGQPQHF. CDR3 DNA: TGTGCCAGCAGCCACAGGGAGGGTCAGCCCCAGCATTTT. The chain combines TRBV7-9 with TRBJ1-5, with D perhaps matching TRBD1 (6 bases). Germline assignment: CDR1 SEHNR and CDR2 FQNEAQ (reference sequence). Trimming left V 5 bases short and J 6 bases short, with 11 bases between. This CDR3 has 13 residues.

The chain recombines TRBV5-1 with TRBJ1-5; 7 nucleotides match TRBD1. After removal of 4 bases from V and 2 bases from J, the junction contained 3 bases not matched to a gene. The germline gives CDR1 SGHRS, CDR2 YFSETQ. The CDR3 consists of 14 residues. The CDR3 nucleotides are TGCGCCAGCAGCGCCGGGACAGGCAATCAGCCCCAGCATTTT. It codes for CASSAGTGNQPQHF.